A selection of T cell receptor beta chains follows, all from one sample in a study of cytotoxic CD8 clonotypes in ibrutinib-treated CLL. Sequencing used immunoSEQ multiplex PCR; TCRdb keeps in-frame clones, though not all of them. The table shows approximately 120,000 clones, with about 50% occurring only once. Sequencing used PBMCs, obtained after 24 months of ibrutinib treatment. The receptors shown here come from a human donor with chronic lymphocytic leukemia. Each CDR3 is given with its conserved first and last residue. Each record gives: V gene, J gene, clone size, D gene, CDR3 protein, CDR3 DNA. D genes are given only for firm matches. For some rows the clone size is stated as once, few or many, or as a class when expanded; others skip it.

>TRBV5-1|TRBJ1-2|NA|TRBD1
CASSSRQGSYGYTF
TGCGCCAGCAGCTCCCGACAGGGTAGTTATGGCTACACCTTC
>TRBV7-2|TRBJ2-1|few|TRBD1
CASSSNRQGWQFF
TGTGCCAGCAGCTCCAACCGACAGGGGTGGCAGTTCTTC
>TRBV9|TRBJ2-3|few|NA
CASSVATRGAKGGDTQYF
TGTGCCAGCAGCGTAGCTACAAGGGGGGCGAAAGGGGGAGATACGCAGTATTTT
>TRBV7-3|TRBJ2-7|NA|TRBD2
CASSLNSGGGYEQYF
TGTGCCAGCAGCTTAAATAGCGGGGGAGGCTACGAGCAGTACTTC
>TRBV11-3|TRBJ1-5|NA|NA
CASSLGLNQPQHF
TGTGCCAGCAGCTTAGGCCTAAATCAGCCCCAGCATTTT
>TRBV25-1|TRBJ1-6|once|NA
CASRGDYASPLHF
TGTGCCAGCAGAGGGGACTATGCCTCACCCCTCCACTTT
>TRBV4-3|TRBJ2-7|NA|TRBD2
CASSQEGSSGGYEQYF
TGCGCCAGCAGCCAAGAGGGAAGTAGCGGGGGATACGAGCAGTACTTC
>TRBV5-1|TRBJ2-3|NA|TRBD2
CASRRELAGLGVHTDTQYF
TGCGCCAGCAGGAGGGAACTAGCGGGGCTCGGGGTACACACAGATACGCAGTATTTT
>TRBV7-6|TRBJ1-2|NA|NA
CASSLDSQYGYTF
TGTGCCAGCAGCTTAGACTCCCAATATGGCTACACCTTC
>TRBV29-1|TRBJ2-7|NA|NA
CSVAGGISTEQYF
TGCAGCGTTGCGGGGGGCATTTCCACCGAGCAGTACTTC
>TRBV6-1|TRBJ2-7|NA|TRBD1
CASRPGTVNEQYF
TGTGCCAGCAGGCCCGGGACAGTCAACGAGCAGTACTTC
>TRBV7-9|TRBJ2-7|few|NA
CASSLLVNSYEQYF
TGTGCCAGCAGTCTCCTGGTCAACTCCTACGAGCAGTACTTC
>TRBV6-4|TRBJ2-5|NA|NA
CASSDGRGQTQYF
TGTGCCAGCAGTGACGGCCGCGGGCAGACCCAGTACTTC
>TRBV27|TRBJ1-2|NA|TRBD1
CASSPGTGSGSYTF
TGTGCCAGCAGTCCCGGGACAGGGAGTGGGAGCTACACCTTC
>TRBV4-1|TRBJ2-1|NA|TRBD1
CASSQVNRAGGSEQFF
TGCGCCAGCAGCCAGGTAAATCGGGCAGGGGGCAGTGAGCAGTTCTTC
>TRBV6-6|TRBJ1-2|NA|TRBD1
CASSKPGQGVYGYTF
TGTGCCAGCAGTAAACCGGGACAGGGGGTGTATGGCTACACCTTC
>TRBV5-5|TRBJ2-3|NA|TRBD2
CASGLAGGPTRTDTQYF
TGTGCCAGCGGCCTTGCGGGGGGTCCCACCCGCACAGATACGCAGTATTTT
>TRBV4-1|TRBJ1-5|NA|NA
CASSQIWGTNQPQHF
TGCGCCAGCAGCCAAATCTGGGGGACCAATCAGCCCCAGCATTTT
>TRBV6-1|TRBJ1-2|NA|NA
CASSEVYTGNYGYTF
TGTGCCAGCAGTGAAGTGTATACAGGGAACTATGGCTACACCTTC
>TRBV20-1|TRBJ2-7|few|NA
CSAADYGEQYF
TGCAGTGCTGCGGACTACGGCGAGCAGTACTTC
>TRBV5-1|TRBJ2-2|NA|NA
CASRGDTGELFF
TGCGCCAGCCGCGGGGACACCGGGGAGCTGTTTTTT
>TRBV7-8|TRBJ1-1|NA|NA
CASSPPRSLTEAFF
TGTGCCAGCAGCCCCCCCCGCAGCCTCACTGAAGCTTTCTTT
>TRBV7-2|TRBJ2-1|NA|TRBD2
CASSYTSGGYNEQFF
TGTGCCAGCAGTTATACTAGCGGAGGGTACAATGAGCAGTTCTTC
>TRBV5-1|TRBJ2-7|few|TRBD1
CASSKDPGQGGEQYF
TGCGCCAGCAGCAAAGACCCGGGACAGGGAGGAGAGCAGTACTTC
>TRBV4-1|TRBJ1-2|NA|NA
CASSQESGDYGYTF
TGCGCCAGCAGCCAAGAATCAGGGGACTATGGCTACACCTTC
>TRBV2|TRBJ2-1|NA|NA
CASSAGHRSYNEQFF
TGTGCCAGCAGCGCAGGCCACCGGTCCTACAATGAGCAGTTCTTC
>TRBV7-2|TRBJ1-2|few|NA
CASSLDSYRDYGYTF
TGTGCCAGCAGCCTGGACAGCTACCGCGACTATGGCTACACCTTC
>TRBV6-5|TRBJ2-7|NA|TRBD1
CASSRTDRDYEQYF
TGTGCCAGCAGCCGAACGGACAGGGACTACGAGCAGTACTTC
>TRBV5-1|TRBJ1-1|few|NA
CASSLATQGTEAFF
TGCGCCAGCAGCTTGGCCACACAGGGAACTGAAGCTTTCTTT
>TRBV4-2|TRBJ2-3|NA|NA
CASAGDTQYF
TGTGCCAGCGCAGGGGATACGCAGTATTTT
>TRBV30|TRBJ2-5|once|NA
CAWDIGETQYF
TGTGCCTGGGATATAGGGGAAACCCAGTACTTC